These 18 T cell receptor beta chains share one sample of origin, sequenced in a study of blood T cell repertoires in COVID-19. Only in-frame clones appear in the TCRdb table, and some are missing; sequencing was by immunoSEQ multiplex PCR. The repertoire holds 200,000 to 300,000 clones, with approximately 86% as singletons. The specimen sequenced was PBMCs or T cells enriched from blood (not recorded which). The receptors originated from a woman aged 18-29 years who had recovered from COVID-19.

This sequence joins TRBV7-9 and TRBJ2-5; tentative D call: TRBD1 (5 bases). V was clipped by 3 bases and J by 4 bases, with 6 bases between them. This CDR3 region has 12 residues. In germline, CDR1 is SEHNR, CDR2 FQNEAQ (reference sequence). CDR3 residues: CASSFQGETQYF. The CDR3 region has the DNA TGTGCCAGCAGCTTTCAGGGAGAGACCCAGTACTTC.

In DNA, the CDR3 is TGCGCCAGCAGCGGGGGACTAGCGGGACGCAATGAGCAGTTCTTC. Translated: CASSGGLAGRNEQFF. The chain joins TRBV5-1 to TRBJ2-1; TRBD2 aligns across 13 bases. CDR1 SGHRS and CDR2 YFSETQ come from the germline V gene. V gave up 4 bases and J gave up 6 bases; unmatched junction bases: 4. The CDR3 totals 15 residues.

This clone was recorded a few times. This chain joins TRBV7-3 and TRBJ2-6; 8 bases are shared with TRBD2. Germline CDR1 SGHTA, CDR2 FQGTGA. This CDR3 comprises 16 residues. V lost 6 bases, J lost 0 bases, and 4 bases stayed unmatched. CDR3 protein: CASSPGLASGANVLTF. The DNA for the CDR3 is TGTGCCAGCAGTCCCGGACTAGCCTCTGGGGCCAACGTCCTGACTTTC.

The chain recombines TRBV19 with TRBJ1-1, with 7 bases matching TRBD1. After removal of 5 bases from V and 5 bases from J, the junction contained 8 bases not matched to a gene. This CDR3 contains 14 residues. The germline V gene encodes CDR1 LNHDA and CDR2 SQIVND (reference sequence). For the CDR3, the DNA is TGTGCCAGTAGTGTACGACAGGGAAGGACTGAAGCTTTCTTT. Protein product: CASSVRQGRTEAFF.

Comment on this clone: This sample also contains other DNA sequences that code for the same CDR3. The genes are TRBV5-6 and TRBJ1-5; tentative D call: TRBD1 (5 bases). The CDR3 contains 13 residues. Looked up from germline, CDR1 is SGHDT and CDR2 is YYEEEE. The V end lost 7 bases, the J end lost 7 bases, and 15 bases lay between the germline ends. The CDR3 here is CASSLGGDQPQHF. The CDR3 nucleotides are TGTGCCAGCTCCCTAGGCGGGGACCAGCCCCAGCATTTT.

This clone was observed a handful of times. This chain joins TRBV19 and TRBJ1-2; D not certain. The germline V gene has CDR1 LNHDA and CDR2 SQIVND (reference sequence). Trimming removed 7 bases at V and 2 bases at J, with 23 bases between. The CDR3 has 17 amino acids. The chain's CDR3 is CASNPNPTTIPNYGYTF. The CDR3 coding sequence is TGTGCCAGTAACCCCAATCCCACGACAATTCCCAACTATGGCTACACCTTC.

The chain recombines TRBV27 with TRBJ1-3; 8 bases agree with TRBD1. Germline V gene sequence: CDR1 MNHEY, CDR2 SMNVEV (reference sequence). CDR3 length: 15 amino acids. After removal of 5 bases from V and 0 bases from J, the junction contained 3 bases not matched to a gene. CDR3 sequence (DNA): TGTGCCAGCAGTCCGGGACAGGACTCTGGAAACACCATATATTTT. Translated: CASSPGQDSGNTIYF.

This clone appeared a single time. The chain couples TRBV19 to TRBJ2-2, with 8 nucleotides matching TRBD2. V trimming: 2 bases; J trimming: 5 bases; junction bases outside the gene matches: 4. Germline assignment: CDR1 LNHDA and CDR2 SQIVND (reference sequence). The CDR3 contains 15 residues. CDR3 residues: CASSIMRGVTGELFF. Here the CDR3 DNA reads TGTGCCAGTAGTATAATGCGGGGGGTGACCGGGGAGCTGTTTTTT.

The gene calls are TRBV28 and TRBJ2-7; D is perhaps TRBD1 (6 bases). Germline V lookup: CDR1 MDHEN, CDR2 SYDVKM. This CDR3 region has 14 residues. V gave up 3 bases and J gave up 3 bases, with 12 bases separating them. The CDR3 protein is CASSFSTGNYEQYF. CDR3 bases: TGTGCCAGCAGTTTTAGCACAGGGAACTACGAGCAGTACTTC.

The chain combines TRBV5-6 with TRBJ2-1; a possible D gene is TRBD2 (5 bases). The CDR3 runs 15 residues. V shed 4 bases and J shed 5 bases, with 16 bases lying between them. Germline assignment: CDR1 SGHDT and CDR2 YYEEEE. CDR3 sequence reads: CASSLDGDANNEQFF. CDR3 bases: TGTGCCAGCAGCCTCGACGGGGATGCGAACAATGAGCAGTTCTTC.

The chain carries TRBV29-1 and TRBJ2-2, with a tentative D call TRBD2 (5 bases). Trimming removed 4 bases at V and 4 bases at J, with 7 bases between. Germline loops: CDR1 SQVTM, CDR2 ANQGSEA. This CDR3 has 12 residues. CDR3 sequence reads: CSVGAGTGELFF. The DNA for the CDR3 is TGCAGCGTTGGGGCGGGCACCGGGGAGCTGTTTTTT.

This chain connects TRBV29-1 to TRBJ1-2; 12 nucleotides line up with TRBD1. CDR3 size: 14 residues. CDR1 is SQVTM, CDR2 ANQGSEA, per germline. V trimming: 6 bases; J trimming: 8 bases; junction bases outside the gene matches: 10. In nucleotides, the CDR3 is TGCAGCGTAGATCCGGGACAGGGGGCGGAGGGCTACACCTTC. This translates into CSVDPGQGAEGYTF.

Only a few counts were recorded for this clone. The chain joins TRBV10-1 to TRBJ2-7; possibly TRBD1 for D (6 bases). V was cut by 4 bases and J by 3 bases, with 19 bases left in between. The germline gives CDR1 WNHNN, CDR2 SYGVQD (reference sequence). CDR3 length: 16 amino acids. The CDR3 DNA reads as TGCGCCAGCAGTGGGCCCCGAGGGGGATTCCTCTACGAGCAGTACTTC. It is translated as CASSGPRGGFLYEQYF.

This sequence joins TRBV28 and TRBJ2-7, with D perhaps TRBD1 (5 bases). Trimming removed 6 bases from V and 4 bases from J, with 10 bases in between. Germline V gene data show CDR1 as MDHEN and CDR2 as SYDVKM. The length of the CDR3 is 12 residues. CDR3 amino acids: CASSPQGYEQYF. CDR3 sequence (DNA): TGTGCCAGCAGCCCCCAGGGTTACGAGCAGTACTTC. Drawing the rest from reference TRBV28 and TRBJ2-7, the complete variable domain is DVKVTQSSRYLVKRTGEKVFLECVQDMDHENMFWYRQDPGLGLRLIYFSYDVKMKEKGDIPEGYSVSREKKERFSLILESASTNQTSMYLCASSPQGYEQYFGPGTRLTVT.

This chain joins TRBV2 and TRBJ1-1; 8 bases are shared with TRBD1. CDR3 size: 14 residues. V shed 5 bases and J 7 bases; nucleotides not matched to a gene: 9. The germline gives CDR1 SNHLY, CDR2 FYNNEI. The CDR3 DNA reads TGTGCCAGCAGTCCGCCGGGACAGGAATATGAAGCTTTCTTT. Its protein product is CASSPPGQEYEAFF.

This clone occurred once. V and J are TRBV30 and TRBJ1-6; possibly TRBD1 for D (5 bases). Between the trimmed V and J ends, which lost 2 bases and 5 bases, there was a span of 13 bases. The V gene's germline CDR1 is GTSNPN and CDR2 SVGIG (reference sequence). The CDR3 sequence is 15 residues long. Here the CDR3 reads CAWSLAGYNNSPLHF. DNA of the CDR3: TGTGCCTGGAGTCTGGCAGGGTATAATAATTCACCCCTCCACTTT.

The J gene is TRBJ1-2, the V gene TRBV30; a possible D gene is TRBD1 (6 bases). Germline assignment: CDR1 GTSNPN and CDR2 SVGIG (reference sequence). The CDR3 is 10 residues long. CDR3 in DNA: TGTGCGCACAGGGAATTCGGCTACACCTTC. Amino acids: CAHREFGYTF.

The genes are TRBV30 and TRBJ2-7, with D unresolved. The CDR3 totals 11 residues. The V end lost 0 bases, the J end lost 5 bases, and 5 bases lay between the germline ends. Germline CDR1 reads GTSNPN; CDR2 reads SVGIG (reference sequence). CDR3 DNA sequence: TGTGCCTGGAGTGTTCGTCACGAGCAGTACTTC. The encoded protein is CAWSVRHEQYF.